The present T cell receptor beta chain was sequenced within a study of siplizumab effects on memory and regulatory T cells. This clone was observed a single time. Using immunoSEQ multiplex PCR, the repertoire was profiled, and TCRdb retains in-frame clones only, with some absent. In the table there are over 100,000 clones, roughly nine tenths of which are singletons. CDR1 and CDR2 from the germline V gene are MDHEN and SYDVKM. V dropped 2 bases and J dropped 12 bases, with 19 bases sitting between them. The CDR3 consists of 15 residues. The chain recombines TRBV28 with TRBJ1-4; the D is unclear. The specimen sequenced was CD4+ T cells sorted from blood. The TCR was taken from a human donor in good health. CDR3 sequence reads: CASSLVSQLGVQLFF. As DNA, the CDR3 is TGTGCCAGCAGTTTAGTGAGTCAGCTTGGCGTCCAACTGTTTTTT.